The 32 T cell receptor beta chains presented below share a single source sample, sequenced in a study of T-cell memory formation after mild COVID-19. From the 5' RACE reads, TCRdb called clonotypes with MiXCR, one entry per CDR3 protein. Of roughly 150,000 distinct CDR3 sequences listed, approximately 14% are singletons. Sample: PBMCs or a T cell subset sorted from them (not recorded which). These receptors were obtained from an adult woman who had mild COVID-19 (a few samples of this study predate the infection). Cell type and time point are not known.

V usage is TRBV28 and J usage is TRBJ1-3; D not resolved. Between the trimmed V and J ends, which lost 5 bases and 4 bases, there was a span of 12 bases. The CDR3 length is 14 residues. CDR1 and CDR2 (germline): MDHEN, SYDVKM. DNA for the CDR3: TGTGCCAGCAGTCCTCTTTTATCCGGAAACACCATATATTTT. As protein: CASSPLLSGNTIYF. The full variable domain, completed using reference TRBV28 and TRBJ1-3, is DVKVTQSSRYLVKRTGEKVFLECVQDMDHENMFWYRQDPGLGLRLIYFSYDVKMKEKGDIPEGYSVSREKKERFSLILESASTNQTSMYLCASSPLLSGNTIYFGEGSWLTVV.

In DNA form, the CDR3 reads TGCAGTGCCCCGAGGGGATCCTACGAGCAGTACTTC. Residues: CSAPRGSYEQYF. The rearrangement joins TRBV20-1 to TRBJ2-7; D might be TRBD1 or TRBD2, each matching 5 bases. The CDR3 is made up of 12 amino acids. Deletions cut 6 bases from V and 1 base from J, with 10 bases between. Germline V CDR1 and CDR2: DFQATT, SNEGSKA (reference sequence).

The chain has TRBV10-1 and TRBJ2-7; 8 bases are shared with TRBD1. The germline V gene has CDR1 WNHNN and CDR2 SYGVQD (reference sequence). Trimming took 3 bases from V and 2 from J; bases not matched to a gene: 12. CDR3 length equals 17 residues. Here the CDR3 reads CASSEPGQGEGTYEQYF. DNA of the CDR3: TGCGCCAGCAGTGAACCAGGACAGGGCGAGGGGACCTACGAGCAGTACTTC.

This clonotype was picked up a small number of times. The chain is built from TRBV3-1 and TRBJ1-6; a possible D gene is TRBD1 (6 bases). This CDR3 has 14 residues. CDR1 LGHDT and CDR2 YNNKEL come from the germline V gene (reference sequence). V was pared by 4 bases and J by 9 bases, with 13 bases between. The CDR3 is CASSLKDRSSPLHF. The DNA of the CDR3 is TGTGCCAGCAGCCTCAAAGACAGGAGTTCACCCCTCCACTTT.

This clonotype has just a few counts. The J gene is TRBJ2-1, the V gene TRBV29-1, with 15 positions matching TRBD2. Germline trimming cut 6 bases from V and 7 bases from J; bases unmatched to any gene: 7. This CDR3 is built from 15 residues. Germline CDR1 and CDR2: SQVTM and ANQGSEA. Here the CDR3 reads CSVAHGTSGRNEQFF. The DNA of the CDR3 is TGCAGCGTAGCCCATGGGACTAGCGGGAGGAATGAGCAGTTCTTC.

This clonotype was picked up a small number of times. V usage is TRBV30 and J usage is TRBJ1-6; TRBD1 matches 10 bases. V dropped 1 base and J dropped 10; count of bases not matched to a gene: 4. Germline CDR1 is GTSNPN and CDR2 is SVGIG (reference sequence). This CDR3 is 14 amino acids long. The CDR3 DNA reads TGTGCCTGGAGTGGGACAGGGGGTGCCTCACCCCTCCACTTT. This sequence encodes CAWSGTGGASPLHF.

This clonotype has more than one count but fewer than ten. The CDR3: CSAADSNTEAFF. CDR3 DNA sequence: TGCAGTGCTGCTGACAGCAACACTGAAGCTTTCTTT. This chain links TRBV20-1 with TRBJ1-1; tentative D call: TRBD1 (5 bases). V lost 5 bases, J lost 2 bases, and 9 bases lay in between. Germline V gives CDR1 DFQATT, CDR2 SNEGSKA (reference sequence). The CDR3 sequence is 12 residues long.

This clonotype has a count of ten or more. The rearrangement uses TRBV13 and TRBJ2-3; TRBD1 might be the D (5 bases). Germline V gene sequence: CDR1 PRHDT, CDR2 FYEKMQ (reference sequence). Trimming cost V 4 bases and J 0 bases, with 8 bases left between them. The CDR3 spans 14 residues. The CDR3 DNA reads as TGTGCCAGCAGCTCCAGGGCAAGCACAGATACGCAGTATTTT. It encodes CASSSRASTDTQYF. The full variable domain, with the rest looked up from reference TRBV13 and TRBJ2-3, is AAGVIQSPRHLIKEKRETATLKCYPIPRHDTVYWYQQGPGQDPQFLISFYEKMQSDKGSIPDRFSAQQFSDYHSELNMSSLELGDSALYFCASSSRASTDTQYFGPGTRLTVL.

The genes are TRBV7-2 and TRBJ2-3; D tentatively fits TRBD1 or TRBD2 (5 bases each). V lost 3 bases and J 0 bases, leaving 13 bases between the germline ends. The CDR3 is 16 residues long. Germline CDR1 reads SGHTA; CDR2 reads FQGNSA. CDR3 amino acids: CASSLRGSTSTDTQYF. Here the CDR3 DNA reads TGTGCCAGCAGCTTGAGGGGATCTACTAGCACAGATACGCAGTATTTT.

This clonotype occurred a few times. This rearrangement joins TRBV30 to TRBJ2-1; 8 bases align to TRBD1. Trimming took 0 bases from V and 4 from J; bases not matched to a gene: 17. The germline CDR1 and CDR2 sequences are GTSNPN and SVGIG (reference sequence). The CDR3 consists of 19 residues. The CDR3 nucleotides are TGTGCCTGGAGTGTATATTTCTTGAAGGGGGACAGGCAATACAATGAGCAGTTCTTC. Encoded protein: CAWSVYFLKGDRQYNEQFF.

This clonotype has just a few counts. V gene TRBV27 combines with J gene TRBJ2-7, with D possibly TRBD1 on 5 matching bases. This CDR3 comprises 17 residues. Germline CDR1 MNHEY, CDR2 SMNVEV (reference sequence). The V and J ends lost 4 bases and 1 base respectively, with 20 bases between them. In nucleotides, the CDR3 is TGTGCCAGCAGTTCCCCACATTTGAGACAGCGATCCTACGAGCAGTACTTC. Translated, it gives CASSSPHLRQRSYEQYF.

This sequence joins TRBV21-1 and TRBJ2-2; TRBD2 was called by the table and not checked on the DNA. TRBV21-1 is shown as a pseudogene. This CDR3 region has 15 residues. The CDR3: CASTARISNTGELFF. CDR3 sequence (DNA): TGTGCCAGCACCGCTAGGATTTCGAACACCGGGGAGCTGTTTTTT.

J is TRBJ2-1 and V is TRBV5-6; 9 nucleotides line up with TRBD2. V trimming: 4 bases; J trimming: 8 bases; junction bases outside the gene matches: 10. Looked up from germline, CDR1 is SGHDT and CDR2 is YYEEEE. The CDR3 has 15 amino acids. DNA for the CDR3: TGTGCCAGCAGCGCTGCTAGCGGGAAATTGCATGAGCAGTTCTTC. Amino acids: CASSAASGKLHEQFF.

This sequence joins TRBV20-1 and TRBJ2-7; D is ambiguous. The CDR3 length is 12 residues. CDR1 is DFQATT, CDR2 SNEGSKA, per germline (reference sequence). Trimming removed 5 bases from V and 3 bases from J, with 11 bases in between. The CDR3 bases are TGCAGTGCTTCCAACGCGAGCTACGAGCAGTACTTC. Protein product: CSASNASYEQYF.

This clonotype occurred a few times. V and J are TRBV12-3 or TRBV12-4 and TRBJ1-2; 9 bases fit TRBD1. The CDR3 runs 17 residues. V shed 4 bases and J 2 bases; nucleotides not matched to a gene: 11. CDR3 residues: CASSSAGQGPSNYGYTF. In DNA, the CDR3 is TGTGCCAGCAGTTCCGCCGGACAGGGGCCATCGAACTATGGCTACACCTTC.

A few counts support this clonotype. The V gene is TRBV4-1, the J gene TRBJ1-2; D is unclear. V lost 0 bases to trimming and J lost 8 bases, with 19 bases between them. This CDR3 contains 16 residues. Germline V lookup: CDR1 MGHRA, CDR2 YSYEKL. The CDR3 nucleotides read TGCGCCAGCAGCCAAGACCCTATAAGAAGGGCGCGAGGCTACACCTTC. Amino acid sequence: CASSQDPIRRARGYTF.

This clonotype was seen only a few times. The J gene is TRBJ1-5, the V gene TRBV4-3; a weak D match, TRBD1 (6 bases). The CDR3 is 15 residues long. CDR1 is LGHNA and CDR2 is YSLEER in the germline V gene. Between the trimmed V and J ends, which lost 4 bases and 6 bases, there was a span of 16 bases. The CDR3 protein is CASSLNRDKGQPQHF. The CDR3 region has the DNA TGCGCCAGCAGCCTCAATCGGGACAAAGGTCAGCCCCAGCATTTT.

V and J are TRBV3-1 and TRBJ1-1, with 7 bases matching TRBD1. Germline V lookup: CDR1 LGHDT, CDR2 YNNKEL (reference sequence). CDR3 length equals 17 residues. V lost 3 bases, J lost 0 bases, and 10 bases stayed unmatched. The CDR3 DNA reads as TGTGCCAGCAGCCACAAAAAAACGACAGGGATGAACACTGAAGCTTTCTTT. Translated, it gives CASSHKKTTGMNTEAFF.

V is TRBV6-6 and J is TRBJ1-2; no clear D. The germline gives CDR1 MNHNY, CDR2 SVGAGI (reference sequence). V was clipped by 2 bases and J by 4 bases, with 2 bases between them. This CDR3 spans 11 amino acids. The CDR3 nucleotides read TGTGCCAGCAGTTACCGCTATGGCTACACCTTC. Residues: CASSYRYGYTF.

A few counts support this clonotype. The chain has TRBV15 and TRBJ1-2; possibly TRBD1 for D (5 bases). The CDR3 runs 15 residues. Germline loops: CDR1 LNHNV, CDR2 YYDKDF (reference sequence). Deletions cut 6 bases from V and 6 bases from J, with 20 bases between. The CDR3 loop is CATRGKGVVSDGYTF. CDR3 bases: TGTGCCACCAGGGGAAAAGGGGTCGTCAGTGATGGCTACACCTTC. The whole variable domain, remainder taken from reference TRBV15 and TRBJ1-2, is DAMVIQNPRYQVTQFGKPVTLSCSQTLNHNVMYWYQQKSSQAPKLLFHYYDKDFNNEADTPDNFQSRRPNTSFCFLDIRSPGLGDTAMYLCATRGKGVVSDGYTFGSGTRLTVV.

This clonotype was detected a few times. This chain joins TRBV6-5 and TRBJ1-2; 10 bases align to TRBD1. Germline V gives CDR1 MNHEY, CDR2 SVGAGI. CDR3 length equals 16 residues. J was trimmed by 8 bases and V by 4 bases; bases with no gene match: 13. The CDR3 is CASSSRTGGLGEGYTF. The CDR3 DNA sequence: TGTGCCAGCAGTTCACGGACAGGGGGTTTAGGAGAAGGCTACACCTTC.

This chain links TRBV29-1 with TRBJ2-5; D is uncertain. Germline V gene sequence: CDR1 SQVTM, CDR2 ANQGSEA. Deletions cut 7 bases from V and 2 bases from J, with 11 bases between. This CDR3 is built from 12 residues. DNA of the CDR3: TGCAGCGCCCAAGACTGGCAAGAGACCCAGTACTTC. The encoded protein is CSAQDWQETQYF.

In this sample, this clonotype turned up a few times. This chain connects TRBV29-1 to TRBJ2-1; a possible D gene is TRBD2 (7 bases). V was pared by 6 bases and J by 4 bases, with 16 bases between. Germline CDR1 and CDR2: SQVTM and ANQGSEA. The CDR3 runs 14 residues. The CDR3 DNA reads as TGCAGCGTCAAAGGGGGGGCGGGATACAATGAGCAGTTCTTC. It is translated as CSVKGGAGYNEQFF.

This clonotype has a handful of counts. The V call is TRBV6-5, the J call TRBJ2-7; 9 bases are a match to TRBD1. In germline, CDR1 is MNHEY, CDR2 SVGAGI. V lost 2 bases to trimming and J lost 5 bases; unmatched junction nucleotides: 7. The CDR3 spans 15 residues. The CDR3 DNA sequence: TGTGCCAGCAGTTACAGGGACAGGGCCTTGCACGAGCAGTACTTC. This sequence encodes CASSYRDRALHEQYF.

The V call is TRBV7-2, the J call TRBJ2-1; perhaps TRBD2 as D (5 bases). CDR1 and CDR2 from the germline V gene are SGHTA and FQGNSA. The CDR3 runs 15 residues. Trimming shortened V by 1 base and J by 4 bases, and 11 bases separated the two germline ends. CDR3 in DNA: TGTGCCAGCAGCTTAGAGCGGCGACGGTACAATGAGCAGTTCTTC. It translates to CASSLERRRYNEQFF.

This clonotype was seen only a few times. The chain has TRBV20-1 and TRBJ2-1; tentatively, D is TRBD1 (7 bases). Germline CDR1 and CDR2: DFQATT and SNEGSKA (reference sequence). CDR3 length: 14 residues. V lost 5 bases to trimming and J lost 8 bases, with 19 bases between them. The CDR3 sequence: CSAEERTGGDEQFF. CDR3 sequence (DNA): TGCAGTGCTGAGGAGAGGACAGGAGGGGATGAGCAGTTCTTC.

A few counts support this clonotype. The chain has TRBV7-9 and TRBJ2-1; D is possibly TRBD2 (6 bases). The CDR3 length is 13 residues. The V gene lost 4 bases and the J gene lost 8 bases, with 12 bases spanning the gap. CDR1 is SEHNR, CDR2 FQNEAQ, per germline (reference sequence). CDR3 amino acids: CASSSGLTDEQFF. The CDR3 coding sequence is TGTGCCAGCAGCTCTGGACTAACGGATGAGCAGTTCTTC.

This clonotype turned up a few times. Here the CDR3 DNA reads TGTGCCAGCAGTTACCCTTTCGGGGCGGGAGAAGATACGCAGTATTTT. Its protein product is CASSYPFGAGEDTQYF. The chain is built from TRBV6-2 or TRBV6-3 and TRBJ2-3, with 7 bases that match TRBD2. The CDR3 runs 16 residues. Germline-derived CDR1 and CDR2 are MNHEY and SVGEGT. With V trimmed by 2 bases and J by 5 bases, 10 bases remained unmatched.

The chain is built from TRBV2 and TRBJ1-5; D remains ambiguous. V lost 1 base and J 4 bases, leaving 5 bases between the germline ends. Germline CDR1 is SNHLY and CDR2 is FYNNEI. The CDR3 is made up of 13 amino acids. CDR3 loop: CASSEDYNQPQHF. In DNA, the CDR3 is TGTGCCAGCAGTGAAGACTATAATCAGCCCCAGCATTTT. The full variable domain, with the rest looked up from reference TRBV2 and TRBJ1-5, is EPEVTQTPSHQVTQMGQEVILRCVPISNHLYFYWYRQILGQKVEFLVSFYNNEISEKSEIFDDQFSVERPDGSNFTLKIRSTKLEDSAMYFCASSEDYNQPQHFGDGTRLSIL.

This clonotype was found a few times. The V gene is TRBV12-3 or TRBV12-4, the J gene TRBJ2-7, with 7 bases aligning to TRBD1. Trimming took 5 bases from V and 1 from J; bases not matched to a gene: 11. The CDR3 is 16 residues long. CDR3 bases: TGTGCCAGCAGTACGTCCACCAGGGGGATTTCCTACGAGCAGTACTTC. Its translation is CASSTSTRGISYEQYF.

This clonotype was counted only a few times. The chain has TRBV19 and TRBJ2-2; 8 nucleotides align to TRBD2. The germline gives CDR1 LNHDA, CDR2 SQIVND (reference sequence). The V segment lost 6 bases and the J segment 4 bases; nucleotides outside the gene matches: 7. The CDR3 is 15 amino acids. The CDR3 region has the DNA TGTGCCAGTAGCCACGGGACTAGTCGCACCGGGGAGCTGTTTTTT. Its protein is CASSHGTSRTGELFF.

This clonotype was recorded at least ten times. This sequence joins TRBV28 and TRBJ2-7, with 8 bases identical to TRBD1. The CDR3 runs 12 residues. Looked up from germline, CDR1 is MDHEN and CDR2 is SYDVKM. Trimming at V came to 10 bases and at J to 4 bases, leaving 6 bases not matched to a gene. The CDR3 DNA reads TGTGCCATCATGGGACAGGCGTACGAGCAGTACTTC. Amino acids: CAIMGQAYEQYF.